A single sample gave rise to the 14 T cell receptor beta chains below, sequenced in a study of blood T cell repertoires in COVID-19 (dated by TCRdb to 2020 to 2022). Library preparation employed the immunoSEQ multiplex PCR assay. The table comes from immuneACCESS by way of TCRdb, which keeps in-frame sequences with V and J called. Part of the clones is missing from these tables; in studies checked, under half for an unresolved V gene and the rest for unknown reasons. The sample table lists under 400,000 clones, about nine tenths of them with a count of one. Together, the top ten hold 0.85% to 1.3% of the sample. Sequenced input: PBMCs or T cells enriched from blood (not recorded which). These receptors were collected from a woman between 25 and 40 years old who had been exposed to COVID-19.

V usage is TRBV5-1 and J usage is TRBJ2-7; 8 nucleotides line up with TRBD1. Looked up from germline, CDR1 is SGHRS and CDR2 is YFSETQ. With V trimmed by 3 bases and J by 2 bases, 4 bases remained unmatched. This CDR3 has 14 amino acids. The CDR3 spells CASSWDRTTYEQYF. CDR3 DNA: TGCGCCAGCAGCTGGGACAGGACAACCTACGAGCAGTACTTC.

The chain uses TRBV7-8 and TRBJ2-7, with 8 bases matching TRBD1. V was clipped by 5 bases and J by 4 bases; unmatched bases: 16. There are 17 residues in the CDR3. In germline, CDR1 is SGHVS, CDR2 FQNEAQ. The CDR3 is CASSAVKTGVLQYEQYF. Here the CDR3 DNA reads TGTGCCAGCAGCGCCGTCAAGACAGGGGTCCTGCAGTACGAGCAGTACTTC. Filled out from reference TRBV7-8 and TRBJ2-7, the complete variable domain reads GAGVSQSPRYKVAKRGQDVALRCDPISGHVSLFWYQQALGQGPEFLTYFQNEAQLDKSGLPSDRFFAERPEGSVSTLKIQRTQQEDSAVYLCASSAVKTGVLQYEQYFGPGTRLTVT.

The chain recombines TRBV12-3 or TRBV12-4 with TRBJ2-4, with a weak D call TRBD1 (5 bases). This CDR3 is 12 amino acids long. V lost 6 bases to trimming and J lost 11 bases, with 14 bases between them. The CDR3 nucleotides read TGTGCCAGCAGCACCCAGACAGCCCTTCAGTACTTC. The encoded protein is CASSTQTALQYF.

The V and J genes are TRBV4-2 and TRBJ2-1; D gene uncertain. The CDR3 contains 17 residues. Germline V lookup: CDR1 LGHNA, CDR2 YNFKEQ. Trimming took 0 bases from V and 0 from J, leaving 12 bases between them. Here the CDR3 reads CASSQEIRSTSYNEQFF. The CDR3 region has the DNA TGTGCCAGCAGCCAAGAGATCAGATCCACCTCCTACAATGAGCAGTTCTTC.

The V and J genes are TRBV10-1 and TRBJ2-1, with 11 nucleotides matching TRBD2. The length of the CDR3 is 15 residues. The ends lost 4 bases at V and 7 bases at J; junction bases unmatched: 6. Germline CDR1 is WNHNN and CDR2 is SYGVQD (reference sequence). CDR3 nucleotides: TGCGCCAGCAGTGGGGGACTAGCGGAGCCAAATGAGCAGTTCTTC. This encodes CASSGGLAEPNEQFF.

This clone was detected once. This CDR3 is also generated by other DNA sequences in the sample. The chain recombines TRBV18 with TRBJ1-2; 8 bases agree with TRBD1. This CDR3 spans 14 amino acids. V gave up 3 bases and J gave up 2 bases; unmatched junction bases: 2. Germline V gives CDR1 KGHSH, CDR2 LQKENI. In DNA form, the CDR3 reads TGTGCCAGCTCACCGGGACAGGCGAACTATGGCTACACCTTC. It translates to CASSPGQANYGYTF.

The rearrangement joins TRBV12-3 or TRBV12-4 to TRBJ1-2; no definite D call. The CDR3 extends over 13 amino acids. Trimming cost V 0 bases and J 6 bases, with 8 bases left between them. The CDR3 DNA follows: TGTGCCAGCAGTTTAGCGCTCCGGGATGGCTACACCTTC. Protein sequence: CASSLALRDGYTF.

The rearrangement joins TRBV27 to TRBJ1-5; 7 bases map to TRBD1. Germline lookup yields CDR1 MNHEY and CDR2 SMNVEV (reference sequence). With V trimmed by 2 bases and J by 7 bases, 8 bases remained unmatched. This CDR3 comprises 15 residues. CDR3 sequence (DNA): TGTGCCAGCAGTTTAGGGCAGGGGGTCAGCCAGCCCCAGCATTTT. Its translation: CASSLGQGVSQPQHF.

The table lists this clone with a few counts. This rearrangement joins TRBV5-1 to TRBJ2-2; 7 nucleotides agree with TRBD2. With V trimmed by 0 bases and J by 1 base, 9 bases remained unmatched. The CDR3 totals 18 residues. Germline V gene data show CDR1 as SGHRS and CDR2 as YFSETQ. CDR3 in DNA: TGCGCCAGCAGCTTGGCCAGGGCTAGCGGAATGAACACCGGGGAGCTGTTTTTT. Protein: CASSLARASGMNTGELFF.

The DNA for the CDR3 is TGTGCCAGCAGCAAAACGCTTCGACACAAGTTCCTGGCTAACTATGGCTACACCTTC. Protein: CASSKTLRHKFLANYGYTF. The rearrangement links TRBV21-1 to TRBJ1-2; the D call TRBD1 from the table was never checked on the DNA. TRBV21-1 is deemed a pseudogene. This CDR3 is built from 19 residues.

V is TRBV6-5 and J is TRBJ2-3, with TRBD1 matching 7 bases. The V gene's germline CDR1 is MNHEY and CDR2 SVGAGI. The CDR3 covers 15 residues. J gave up 7 bases and V 5 bases, and 12 bases lay outside the gene matches. The CDR3 bases are TGTGCCAGCAGTAAGACAGGGAGCACGCGACATACGCAGTATTTT. As protein: CASSKTGSTRHTQYF.

The chain joins TRBV12-5 to TRBJ2-1; no definite D call. This CDR3 has 13 residues. V was trimmed by 6 bases and J by 3 bases, leaving 9 bases between them. Germline V CDR1 and CDR2: LGHNT, FRNRAP. This CDR3 reads CASGPANYNEQFF. The CDR3 coding sequence is TGTGCTAGTGGGCCTGCTAACTACAATGAGCAGTTCTTC.

V is TRBV19 and J is TRBJ2-7, with D possibly being TRBD2 (7 bases). Germline CDR1 and CDR2: LNHDA and SQIVND (reference sequence). V was shortened by 8 bases and J by 6 bases, with 20 bases between the two germline ends. The CDR3 is made up of 14 amino acids. CDR3 amino acids: CASGVGAGVSEQYF. The CDR3 DNA follows: TGTGCCAGTGGCGTGGGGGCGGGAGTCTCCGAGCAGTACTTC.

CDR3 region: CASSSHGSNQPQHF. CDR3 sequence (DNA): TGTGCCAGCAGCTCCCACGGTAGCAATCAGCCCCAGCATTTT. This sequence joins TRBV5-8 and TRBJ1-5; D remains ambiguous. CDR3 length: 14 amino acids. V was trimmed by 3 bases and J by 0 bases, leaving 7 bases between them. CDR1 is SGHTS, CDR2 YDEGEE, per germline.